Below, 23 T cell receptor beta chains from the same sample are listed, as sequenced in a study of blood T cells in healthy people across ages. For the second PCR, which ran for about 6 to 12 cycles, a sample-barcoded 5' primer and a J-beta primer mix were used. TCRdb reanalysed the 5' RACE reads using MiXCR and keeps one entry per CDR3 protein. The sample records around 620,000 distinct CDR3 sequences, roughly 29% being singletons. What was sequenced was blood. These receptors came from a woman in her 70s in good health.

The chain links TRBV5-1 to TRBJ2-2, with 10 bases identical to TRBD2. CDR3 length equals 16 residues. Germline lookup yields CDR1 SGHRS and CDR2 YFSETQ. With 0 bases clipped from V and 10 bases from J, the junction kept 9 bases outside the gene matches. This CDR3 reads CASSLGLAGPGEELFF. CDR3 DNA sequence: TGCGCCAGCAGCTTGGGACTAGCGGGTCCCGGGGAGGAGCTGTTTTTT. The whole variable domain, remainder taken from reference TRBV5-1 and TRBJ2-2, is KAGVTQTPRYLIKTRGQQVTLSCSPISGHRSVSWYQQTPGQGLQFLFEYFSETQRNKGNFPGRFSGRQFSNSRSEMNVSTLELGDSALYLCASSLGLAGPGEELFFGEGSRLTVL.

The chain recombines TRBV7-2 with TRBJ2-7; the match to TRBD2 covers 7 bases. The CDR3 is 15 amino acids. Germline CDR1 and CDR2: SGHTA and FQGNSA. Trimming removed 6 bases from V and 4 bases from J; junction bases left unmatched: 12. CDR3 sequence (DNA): TGTGCCAGCAGAACCAGGGCGGGGGAGGGGTACGAGCAGTACTTC. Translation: CASRTRAGEGYEQYF.

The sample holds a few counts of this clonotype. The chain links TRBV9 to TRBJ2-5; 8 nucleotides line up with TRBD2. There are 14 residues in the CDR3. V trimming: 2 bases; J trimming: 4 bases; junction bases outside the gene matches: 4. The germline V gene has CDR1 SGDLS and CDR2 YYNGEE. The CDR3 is CASSVRTSPETQYF. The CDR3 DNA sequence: TGTGCCAGCAGCGTCCGGACTAGCCCAGAGACCCAGTACTTC.

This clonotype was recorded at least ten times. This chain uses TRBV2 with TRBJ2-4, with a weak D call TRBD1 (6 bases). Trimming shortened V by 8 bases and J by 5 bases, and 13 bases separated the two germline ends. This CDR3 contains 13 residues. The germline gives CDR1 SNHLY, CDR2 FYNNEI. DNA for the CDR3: TGTGCCAGCGCAGGGGACGTAGAAAACATTCAGTACTTC. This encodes CASAGDVENIQYF.

The CDR3 coding sequence is TGCAGTGCTAGATTTAGGGGGAATGAGCAGTTCTTC. Encoded protein: CSARFRGNEQFF. The rearrangement joins TRBV20-1 to TRBJ2-1; D might be TRBD1 (6 bases). Germline lookup yields CDR1 DFQATT and CDR2 SNEGSKA (reference sequence). CDR3 length: 12 residues. The V end lost 2 bases, the J end lost 7 bases, and 9 bases lay between the germline ends.

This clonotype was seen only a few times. The CDR3 spells CASSFWRGGQETQYF. The DNA of the CDR3 is TGTGCCAGCAGTTTTTGGCGGGGGGGACAAGAGACCCAGTACTTC. The V and J genes are TRBV12-3 or TRBV12-4 and TRBJ2-5; 9 positions agree with TRBD2. Trimming removed 3 bases from V and 2 bases from J; junction bases left unmatched: 4. The CDR3 runs to 15 residues.

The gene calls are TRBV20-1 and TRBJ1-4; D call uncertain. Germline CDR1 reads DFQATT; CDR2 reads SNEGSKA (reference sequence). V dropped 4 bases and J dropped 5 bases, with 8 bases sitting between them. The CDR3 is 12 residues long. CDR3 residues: CSATRPNEKLFF. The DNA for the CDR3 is TGCAGTGCTACCCGTCCAAATGAAAAACTGTTTTTT.

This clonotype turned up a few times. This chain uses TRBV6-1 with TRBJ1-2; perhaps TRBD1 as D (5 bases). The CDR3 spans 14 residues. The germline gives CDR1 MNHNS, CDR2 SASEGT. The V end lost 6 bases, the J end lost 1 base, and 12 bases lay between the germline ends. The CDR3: CASSRDGVNYGYTF. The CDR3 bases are TGTGCCAGCAGCCGGGACGGGGTTAACTATGGCTACACCTTC.

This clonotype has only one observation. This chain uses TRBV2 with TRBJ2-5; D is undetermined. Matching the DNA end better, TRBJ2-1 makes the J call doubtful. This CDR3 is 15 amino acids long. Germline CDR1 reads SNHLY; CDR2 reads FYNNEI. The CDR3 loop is CASSGKKGRIYEQFF. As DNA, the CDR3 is TGTGCCAGCAGTGGCAAAAAGGGAAGAATCTATGAGCAGTTCTTC.

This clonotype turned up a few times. CDR3 amino acids: CASSQSSGGNYEQYF. In DNA form, the CDR3 reads TGCGCCAGCAGCCAATCTAGCGGGGGGAACTACGAGCAGTACTTC. The rearrangement uses TRBV4-3 and TRBJ2-7; 11 bases are shared with TRBD2. The CDR3 runs to 15 residues. The ends lost 2 bases at V and 3 bases at J; junction bases unmatched: 3. Per germline, CDR1 LGHNA and CDR2 YSLEER.

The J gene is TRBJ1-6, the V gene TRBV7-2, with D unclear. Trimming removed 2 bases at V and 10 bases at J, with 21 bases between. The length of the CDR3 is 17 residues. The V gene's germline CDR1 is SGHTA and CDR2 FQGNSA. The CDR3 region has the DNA TGTGCCAGCAGCTTATTTCGTCCTGCCGAGAGGAACTCACCCCTCCACTTT. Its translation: CASSLFRPAERNSPLHF.

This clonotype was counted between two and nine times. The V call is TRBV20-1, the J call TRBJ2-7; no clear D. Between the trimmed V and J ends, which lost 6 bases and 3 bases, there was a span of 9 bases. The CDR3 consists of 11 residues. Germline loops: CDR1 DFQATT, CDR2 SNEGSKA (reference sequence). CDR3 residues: CSAKPVYEQYF. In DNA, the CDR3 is TGCAGTGCCAAACCTGTCTACGAGCAGTACTTC.

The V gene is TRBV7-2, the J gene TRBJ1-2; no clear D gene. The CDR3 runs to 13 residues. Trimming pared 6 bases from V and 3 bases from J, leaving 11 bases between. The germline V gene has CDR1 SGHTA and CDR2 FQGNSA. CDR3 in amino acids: CASSPTMDYGYTF. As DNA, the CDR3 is TGTGCCAGCAGTCCAACTATGGACTATGGCTACACCTTC.

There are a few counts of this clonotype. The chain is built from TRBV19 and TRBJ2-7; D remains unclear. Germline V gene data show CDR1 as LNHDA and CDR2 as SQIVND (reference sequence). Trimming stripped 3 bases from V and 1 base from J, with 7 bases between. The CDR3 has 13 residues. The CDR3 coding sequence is TGTGCCAGTAGTATGGTGGTATCCTACGAGCAGTACTTC. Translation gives CASSMVVSYEQYF.

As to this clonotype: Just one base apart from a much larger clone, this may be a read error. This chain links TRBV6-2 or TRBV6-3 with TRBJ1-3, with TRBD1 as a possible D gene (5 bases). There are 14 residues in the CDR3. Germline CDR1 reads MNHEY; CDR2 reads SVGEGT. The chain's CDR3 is CASTKAGTGSTIYF. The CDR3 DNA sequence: TGTGCCAGCACCAAAGCGGGGACTGGAAGCACCATATATTTT.

The CDR3 coding sequence is TGCGCCAGCAGCCCGTCCCCGTCTGGGGCCAACGTCCTGACTTTC. Amino acid sequence: CASSPSPSGANVLTF. The chain uses TRBV5-1 and TRBJ2-6, with unresolved D. With 4 bases removed from V and 1 base from J, the gap between germline ends came to 9 bases. The CDR3 length is 15 residues. The germline CDR1 and CDR2 sequences are SGHRS and YFSETQ.

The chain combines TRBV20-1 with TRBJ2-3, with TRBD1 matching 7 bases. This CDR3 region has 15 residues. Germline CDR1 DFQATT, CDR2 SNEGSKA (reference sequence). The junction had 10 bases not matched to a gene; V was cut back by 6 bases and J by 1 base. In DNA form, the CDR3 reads TGCAGTGCCAACCGACAGGGAAGGGGCACAGATACGCAGTATTTT. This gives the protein CSANRQGRGTDTQYF.

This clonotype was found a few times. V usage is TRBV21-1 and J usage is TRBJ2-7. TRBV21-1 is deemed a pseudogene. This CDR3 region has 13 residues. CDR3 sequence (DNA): TGTGCCAGCAGCGTAGGACTAGCCTACGAGCAGTACTTC. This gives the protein CASSVGLAYEQYF.

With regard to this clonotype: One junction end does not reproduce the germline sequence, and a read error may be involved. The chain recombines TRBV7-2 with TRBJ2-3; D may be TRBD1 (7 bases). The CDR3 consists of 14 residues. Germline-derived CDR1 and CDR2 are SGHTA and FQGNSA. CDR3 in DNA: TGTGCCAGCAGCTTCAGGGGGGACTTAGATATGCAGTATTTT. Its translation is CASSFRGDLDMQYF.

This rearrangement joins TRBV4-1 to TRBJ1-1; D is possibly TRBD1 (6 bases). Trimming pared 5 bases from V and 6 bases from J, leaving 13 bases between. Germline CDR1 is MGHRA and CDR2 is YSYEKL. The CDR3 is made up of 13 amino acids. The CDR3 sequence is CASSYTQGPEAFF. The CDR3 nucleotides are TGCGCCAGCAGCTATACACAGGGCCCTGAAGCTTTCTTT.

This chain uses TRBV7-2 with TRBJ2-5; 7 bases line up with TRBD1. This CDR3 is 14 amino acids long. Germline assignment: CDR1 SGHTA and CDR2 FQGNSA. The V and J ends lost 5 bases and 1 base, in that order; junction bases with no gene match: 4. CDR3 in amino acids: CASSRDSAQETQYF. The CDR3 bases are TGTGCCAGCAGCCGGGACAGCGCCCAAGAGACCCAGTACTTC.

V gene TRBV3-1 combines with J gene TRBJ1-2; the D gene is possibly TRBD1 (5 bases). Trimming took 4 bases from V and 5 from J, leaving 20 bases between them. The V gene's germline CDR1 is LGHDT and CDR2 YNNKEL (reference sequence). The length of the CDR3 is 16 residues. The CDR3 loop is CASSLLLGGPLYGYTF. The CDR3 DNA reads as TGTGCCAGCAGCCTCCTATTGGGGGGTCCTTTATATGGCTACACCTTC.

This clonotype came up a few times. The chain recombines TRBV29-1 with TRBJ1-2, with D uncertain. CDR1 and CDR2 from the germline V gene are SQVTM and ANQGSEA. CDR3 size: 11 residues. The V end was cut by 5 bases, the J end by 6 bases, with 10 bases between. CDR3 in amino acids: CSVPARNGYTF. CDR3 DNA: TGCAGCGTTCCAGCGCGGAATGGCTACACCTTC.